The rows below give T cell receptor beta chains drawn from one sample of a study of blood T cell repertoires in COVID-19. Sequencing used immunoSEQ multiplex PCR; TCRdb keeps in-frame clones, though not all of them. The sample has roughly 81,000 clones, around 88% seen once. Input material: peripheral blood. Receptor source: an elderly man with active or convalescent COVID-19. Both conserved end residues are part of each CDR3. The D gene is left open where the match is weak. Clone size is given for some rows only: seen once, a few or many times, or a class if the clone is expanded.

D gene	J gene	V gene	clone size	CDR3 length	CDR3 protein	CDR3 DNA
.	TRBJ1-1	TRBV28	.	15	CASSLDARGGTEAFF	TGTGCCAGCAGTTTGGACGCCAGGGGCGGCACTGAAGCTTTCTTT
.	TRBJ2-2	TRBV19	.	16	CASSSTTLPNTGELFF	TGTGCCAGTAGTTCAACCACTCTTCCGAACACCGGGGAGCTGTTTTTT
.	TRBJ1-6	TRBV6-5	.	15	CASGRVGGTNSPLHF	TGTGCCAGCGGGCGGGTGGGGGGAACTAATTCACCCCTCCACTTT
TRBD2	TRBJ2-5	TRBV7-2	.	13	CASRLAGVETQYF	TGTGCCAGCAGACTAGCGGGAGTTGAGACCCAGTACTTC
.	TRBJ1-1	TRBV6-2/TRBV6-3	.	13	CASSLRVHTEAFF	TGTGCCAGCAGCCTCAGGGTCCACACTGAAGCTTTCTTT
.	TRBJ1-5	TRBV19	.	15	CASSIDHRDRQPQHF	TGTGCCAGTAGTATAGATCACAGGGATCGACAGCCCCAGCATTTT
.	TRBJ2-1	TRBV30	once	13	CAWSGGVVNEQFF	TGTGCCTGGAGTGGGGGGGTTGTAAATGAGCAGTTCTTC
.	TRBJ2-1	TRBV19	.	15	CASRGEGRRGNEQFF	TGTGCCAGTAGGGGCGAGGGTAGGAGAGGGAATGAGCAGTTCTTC
.	TRBJ2-2	TRBV19	.	13	CASSFGSTGELFF	TGTGCCAGTAGCTTCGGGTCCACCGGGGAGCTGTTTTTT
.	TRBJ1-1	TRBV7-2	once	13	CASSWGGPVEAFF	TGTGCCAGCAGCTGGGGGGGGCCGGTTGAAGCTTTCTTT
.	TRBJ2-5	TRBV7-9	few	14	CASSPEDFQETQYF	TGTGCCAGCAGCCCTGAGGACTTCCAAGAGACCCAGTACTTC
.	TRBJ2-1	TRBV6-5	.	14	CASSPGSSVDEQFF	TGTGCCAGCAGCCCCGGGAGTAGTGTGGATGAGCAGTTCTTC
.	TRBJ1-1	TRBV3-1/TRBV3-2	.	13	CASTTTGLTEAFF	TGTGCCAGCACCACCACAGGGCTCACTGAAGCTTTCTTT
.	TRBJ2-3	TRBV14	.	15	CASSQGLALTDTQYF	TGTGCCAGCAGCCAAGGTCTAGCCCTCACAGATACGCAGTATTTT
TRBD1	TRBJ1-1	TRBV19	.	15	CASSVWDSANTEAFF	TGTGCCAGTAGTGTTTGGGACAGCGCTAACACTGAAGCTTTCTTT
TRBD2	TRBJ2-1	TRBV7-9	.	16	CASSSRLAGLGGEQFF	TGTGCCAGCAGCTCCCGGCTAGCGGGCTTGGGCGGTGAGCAGTTCTTC
TRBD1	TRBJ1-2	TRBV6-5	.	15	CASRRDREYDYGYTF	TGTGCCAGCAGGCGGGACAGGGAGTACGACTATGGCTACACCTTC
.	TRBJ2-1	TRBV6-6	.	16	CASSYATGTDYNEQFF	TGTGCCAGCAGTTACGCAACCGGGACTGATTACAATGAGCAGTTCTTC